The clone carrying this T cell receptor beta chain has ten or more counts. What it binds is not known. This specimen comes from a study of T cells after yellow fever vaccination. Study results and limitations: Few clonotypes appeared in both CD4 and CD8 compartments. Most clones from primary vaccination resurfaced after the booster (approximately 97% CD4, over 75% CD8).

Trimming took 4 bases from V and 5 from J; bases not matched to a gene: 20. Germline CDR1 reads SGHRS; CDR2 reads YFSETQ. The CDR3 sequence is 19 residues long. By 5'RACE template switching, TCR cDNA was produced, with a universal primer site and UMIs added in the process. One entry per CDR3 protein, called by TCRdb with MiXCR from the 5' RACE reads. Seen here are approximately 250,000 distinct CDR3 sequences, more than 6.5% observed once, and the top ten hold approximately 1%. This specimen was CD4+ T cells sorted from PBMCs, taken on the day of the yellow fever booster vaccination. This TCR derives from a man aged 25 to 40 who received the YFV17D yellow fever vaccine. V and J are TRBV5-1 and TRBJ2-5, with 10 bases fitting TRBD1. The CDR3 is CASSPSPGTGVSGAETQYF. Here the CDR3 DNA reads TGCGCCAGCAGCCCATCCCCCGGGACAGGGGTTTCGGGTGCGGAGACCCAGTACTTC.